This T cell receptor (beta chain) is drawn from a study of tumor-infiltrating lymphocytes in primary liver carcinoma. At the level of the study: Primary liver carcinoma in the patients was surgically resected.

The table lists this clonotype with a count of one. Germline is not matched at one junction end, which may reflect a read error. This CDR3 is 16 amino acids long. CDR1 and CDR2 (germline): SEHNR, FQNEAQ (reference sequence). With a constant-region primer, TCR beta cDNA was made from 400 to 550 ng of total RNA. Three nested multiplex PCR rounds, a slightly modified ARM-PCR, produced the libraries for TCR beta. The two initial PCR rounds, ten to eleven cycles each, used TRBV1-TRBV30 forward and C-beta reverse primers. TCRdb fed the multiplex PCR reads into MiXCR, producing one record per CDR3 protein. The sample lists 310,000 or so distinct CDR3 sequences, 45% to 70% occurring once. Both blood RNA, taken from unsorted whole blood, and germline DNA were extracted.

The chain couples TRBV7-9 to TRBJ1-4, with 8 bases lining up with TRBD1. The TCR was taken from a woman aged 25 to 39 with primary liver carcinoma and hepatitis B virus infection. Source material: peripheral blood. This CDR3 reads CVSSSRTGLADEKLFF. The CDR3 DNA reads as TGTGTCAGCAGCTCCCGGACAGGGCTTGCCGATGAAAAACTGTTTTTT.